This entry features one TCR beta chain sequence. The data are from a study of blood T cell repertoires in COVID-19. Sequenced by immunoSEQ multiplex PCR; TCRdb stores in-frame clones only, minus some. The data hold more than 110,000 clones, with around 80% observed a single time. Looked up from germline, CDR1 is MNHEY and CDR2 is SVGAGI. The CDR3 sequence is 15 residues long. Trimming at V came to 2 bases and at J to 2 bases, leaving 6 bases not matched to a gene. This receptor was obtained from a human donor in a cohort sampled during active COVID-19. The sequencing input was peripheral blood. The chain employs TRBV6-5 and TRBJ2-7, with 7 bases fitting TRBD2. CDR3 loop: CASSYGLAVTYEQYF. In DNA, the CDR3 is TGTGCCAGCAGTTACGGTCTAGCGGTGACCTACGAGCAGTACTTC.